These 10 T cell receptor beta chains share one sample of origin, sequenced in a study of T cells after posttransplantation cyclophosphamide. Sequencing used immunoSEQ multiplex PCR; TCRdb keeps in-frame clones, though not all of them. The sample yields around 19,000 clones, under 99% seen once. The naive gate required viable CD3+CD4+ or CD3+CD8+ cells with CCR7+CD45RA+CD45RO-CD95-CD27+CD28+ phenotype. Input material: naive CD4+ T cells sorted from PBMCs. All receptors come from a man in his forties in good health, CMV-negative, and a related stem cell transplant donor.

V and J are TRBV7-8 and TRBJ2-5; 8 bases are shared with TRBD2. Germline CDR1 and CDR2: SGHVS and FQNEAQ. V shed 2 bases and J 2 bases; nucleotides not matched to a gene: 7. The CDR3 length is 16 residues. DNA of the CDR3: TGTGCCAGCAGCTTAAGGCTGACTAGCGCGCAAGAGACCCAGTACTTC. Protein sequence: CASSLRLTSAQETQYF. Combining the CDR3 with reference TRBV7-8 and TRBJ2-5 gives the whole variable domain GAGVSQSPRYKVAKRGQDVALRCDPISGHVSLFWYQQALGQGPEFLTYFQNEAQLDKSGLPSDRFFAERPEGSVSTLKIQRTQQEDSAVYLCASSLRLTSAQETQYFGPGTRLLVL.

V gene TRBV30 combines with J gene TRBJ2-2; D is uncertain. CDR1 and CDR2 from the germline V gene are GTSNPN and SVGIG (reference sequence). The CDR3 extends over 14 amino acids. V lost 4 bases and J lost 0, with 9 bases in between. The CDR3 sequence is CAWNFLSNTGELFF. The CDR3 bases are TGTGCCTGGAATTTTCTCTCGAACACCGGGGAGCTGTTTTTT.

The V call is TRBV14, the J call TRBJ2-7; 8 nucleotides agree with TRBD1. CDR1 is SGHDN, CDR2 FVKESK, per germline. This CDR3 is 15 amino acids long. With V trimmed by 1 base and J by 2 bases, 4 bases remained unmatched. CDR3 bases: TGTGCCAGCAGCCAAGGGACAGGGACGGCCTACGAGCAGTACTTC. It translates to CASSQGTGTAYEQYF.

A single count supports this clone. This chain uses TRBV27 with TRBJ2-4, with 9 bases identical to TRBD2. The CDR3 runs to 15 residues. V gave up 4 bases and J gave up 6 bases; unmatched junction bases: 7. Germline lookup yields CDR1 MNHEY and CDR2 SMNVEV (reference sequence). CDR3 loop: CASSSRTSVANIQYF. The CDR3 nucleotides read TGTGCCAGCAGTTCAAGGACTAGCGTAGCAAACATTCAGTACTTC.

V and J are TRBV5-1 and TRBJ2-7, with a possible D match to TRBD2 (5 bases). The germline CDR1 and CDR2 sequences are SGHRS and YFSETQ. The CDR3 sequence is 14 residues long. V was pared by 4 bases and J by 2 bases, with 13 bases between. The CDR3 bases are TGCGCCAGCAGCCCGGACTCATTCGCCTACGAGCAGTACTTC. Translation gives CASSPDSFAYEQYF.

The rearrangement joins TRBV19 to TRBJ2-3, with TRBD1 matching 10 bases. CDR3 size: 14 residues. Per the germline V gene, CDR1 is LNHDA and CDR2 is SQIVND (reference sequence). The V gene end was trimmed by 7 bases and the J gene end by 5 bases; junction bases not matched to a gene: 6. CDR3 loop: CASIGDRGIDTQYF. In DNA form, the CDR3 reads TGTGCCAGTATAGGGGACAGGGGAATAGATACGCAGTATTTT.

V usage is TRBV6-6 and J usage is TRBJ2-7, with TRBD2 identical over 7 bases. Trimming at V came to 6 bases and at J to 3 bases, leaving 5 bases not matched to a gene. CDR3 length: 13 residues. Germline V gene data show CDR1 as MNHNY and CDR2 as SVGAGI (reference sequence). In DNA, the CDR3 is TGTGCCAGCAGGGATGGGGGGGTCTACGAGCAGTACTTC. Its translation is CASRDGGVYEQYF.

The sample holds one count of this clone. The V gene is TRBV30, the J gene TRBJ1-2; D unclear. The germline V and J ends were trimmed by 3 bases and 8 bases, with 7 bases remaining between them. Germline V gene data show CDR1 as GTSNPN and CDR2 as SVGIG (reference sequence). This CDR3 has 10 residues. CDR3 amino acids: CAWRNQGYTF. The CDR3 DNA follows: TGTGCCTGGAGGAACCAGGGCTACACCTTC. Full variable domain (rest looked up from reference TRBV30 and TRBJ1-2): SQTIHQWPATLVQPVGSPLSLECTVEGTSNPNLYWYRQAAGRGLQLLFYSVGIGQISSEVPQNLSASRPQDRQFILSSKKLLLSDSGFYLCAWRNQGYTFGSGTRLTVV.

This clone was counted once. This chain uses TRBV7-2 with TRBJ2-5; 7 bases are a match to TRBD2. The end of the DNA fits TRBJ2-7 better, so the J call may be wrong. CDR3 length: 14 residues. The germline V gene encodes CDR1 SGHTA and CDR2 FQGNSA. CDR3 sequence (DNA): TGTGCCAGCAGCGACGCCGGGACTAACTACGAGCAGTACTTC. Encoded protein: CASSDAGTNYEQYF.

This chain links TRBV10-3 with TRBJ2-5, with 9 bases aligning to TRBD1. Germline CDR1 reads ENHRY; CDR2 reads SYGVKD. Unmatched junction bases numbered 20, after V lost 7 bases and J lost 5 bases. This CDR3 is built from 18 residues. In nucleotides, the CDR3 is TGTGCCATCATCAGACCGGGACAGGGTCTGAATTTTTGGGAGACCCAGTACTTC. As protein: CAIIRPGQGLNFWETQYF.